This TCR beta chain originates from a study of T cells in Graves' hyperthyroidism and ophthalmopathy. The study, taken as a whole, reports: Before onset, by a median of around six months, the model predicted ophthalmopathy.

Germline V lookup: CDR1 KGHSH, CDR2 LQKENI. Trimming cost V 8 bases and J 4 bases; bases outside gene matches: 6. This CDR3 has 14 amino acids. Hyperthyroidism was newly diagnosed in patients aged 18 to 65 (duration under 2 months). For this clonotype: Its antigen is not identified. Possible read error: a much larger clone is one base away.

Using RNA transcripts as the source, TCR beta CDR3 regions were amplified. Researchers ran a first-round RT-PCR on the TCR CDR3 using the HTBI primer set. Via MiXCR, TCRdb re-called the multiplex PCR reads, giving one row per CDR3 protein. This table has around 200,000 distinct CDR3 sequences, around 16% appearing once. The source material was blood. The TCR was taken from a man between 35 and 55 years old with Graves' hyperthyroidism. The chain couples TRBV18 to TRBJ2-2, with TRBD1 matching over 8 bases. The CDR3 here is CASAWTGSTGELFF. The CDR3 bases are TGTGCCAGCGCATGGACAGGGAGCACCGGGGAGCTGTTTTTT. Together with reference TRBV18 and TRBJ2-2, the CDR3 gives the full variable domain: NAGVMQNPRHLVRRRGQEARLRCSPMKGHSHVYWYRQLPEEGLKFMVYLQKENIIDESGMPKERFSAEFPKEGPSILRIQQVVRGDSAAYFCASAWTGSTGELFFGEGSRLTVL.